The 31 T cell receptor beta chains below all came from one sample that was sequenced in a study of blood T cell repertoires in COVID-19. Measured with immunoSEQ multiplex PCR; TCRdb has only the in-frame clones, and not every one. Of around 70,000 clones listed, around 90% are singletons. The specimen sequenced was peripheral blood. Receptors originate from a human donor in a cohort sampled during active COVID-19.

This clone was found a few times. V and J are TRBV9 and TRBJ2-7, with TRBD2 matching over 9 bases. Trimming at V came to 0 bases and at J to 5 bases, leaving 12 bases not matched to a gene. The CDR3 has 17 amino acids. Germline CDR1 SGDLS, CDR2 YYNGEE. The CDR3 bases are TGTGCCAGCAGCGTAGCTACAGGCGGGGGGGCTTTTGACGAGCAGTACTTC. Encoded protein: CASSVATGGGAFDEQYF.

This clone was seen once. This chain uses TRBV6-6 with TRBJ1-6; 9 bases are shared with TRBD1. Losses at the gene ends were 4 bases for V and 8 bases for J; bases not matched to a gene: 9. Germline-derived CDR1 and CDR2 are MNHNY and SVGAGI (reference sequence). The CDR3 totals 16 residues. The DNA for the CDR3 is TGTGCCAGCAGTTTTCGACAGGGGGGGAGTCATTCACCCCTCCACTTT. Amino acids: CASSFRQGGSHSPLHF.

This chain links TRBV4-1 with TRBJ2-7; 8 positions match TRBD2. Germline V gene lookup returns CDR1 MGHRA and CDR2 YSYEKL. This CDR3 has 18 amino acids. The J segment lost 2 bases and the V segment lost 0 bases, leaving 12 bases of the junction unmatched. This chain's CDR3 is CASSQDGPTSGPPYEQYF. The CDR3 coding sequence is TGCGCCAGCAGCCAAGACGGTCCCACTAGCGGACCTCCCTACGAGCAGTACTTC.

The CDR3 sequence: CASSQLQTSTDTQYF. In DNA, the CDR3 is TGTGCCAGCAGCCAACTCCAGACTAGCACAGATACGCAGTATTTT. This chain uses TRBV14 with TRBJ2-3; no definite D call. V lost 2 bases to trimming and J lost 0 bases, with 9 bases between them. This CDR3 spans 15 amino acids. In germline, CDR1 is SGHDN, CDR2 FVKESK.

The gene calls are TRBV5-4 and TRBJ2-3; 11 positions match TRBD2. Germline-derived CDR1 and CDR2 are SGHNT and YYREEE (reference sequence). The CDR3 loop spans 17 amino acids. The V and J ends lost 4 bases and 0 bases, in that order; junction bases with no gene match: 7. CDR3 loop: CASSAGTSGLSTDTQYF. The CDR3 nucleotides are TGTGCCAGCAGCGCCGGGACTAGCGGACTTAGCACAGATACGCAGTATTTT.

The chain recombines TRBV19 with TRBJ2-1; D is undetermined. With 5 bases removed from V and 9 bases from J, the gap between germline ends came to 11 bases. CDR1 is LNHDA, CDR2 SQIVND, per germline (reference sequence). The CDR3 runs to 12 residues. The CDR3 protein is CASSPRVGEQFF. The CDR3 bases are TGTGCCAGTAGTCCCCGGGTCGGTGAGCAGTTCTTC. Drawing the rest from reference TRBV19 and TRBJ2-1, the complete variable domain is DGGITQSPKYLFRKEGQNVTLSCEQNLNHDAMYWYRQDPGQGLRLIYYSQIVNDFQKGDIAEGYSVSREKKESFPLTVTSAQKNPTAFYLCASSPRVGEQFFGPGTRLTVL.

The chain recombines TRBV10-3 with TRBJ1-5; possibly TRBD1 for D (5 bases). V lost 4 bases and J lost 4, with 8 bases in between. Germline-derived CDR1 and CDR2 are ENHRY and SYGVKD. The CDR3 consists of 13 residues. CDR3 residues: CAISVGGNQPQHF. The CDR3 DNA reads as TGTGCCATCAGTGTGGGGGGAAATCAGCCCCAGCATTTT.

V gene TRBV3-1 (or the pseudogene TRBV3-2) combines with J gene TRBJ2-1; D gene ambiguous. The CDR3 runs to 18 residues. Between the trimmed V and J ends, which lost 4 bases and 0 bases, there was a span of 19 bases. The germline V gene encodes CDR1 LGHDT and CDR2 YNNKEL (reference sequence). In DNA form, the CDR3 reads TGTGCCAGCAGCCTACTTCCCCGACTTACGAGCTCCTACAATGAGCAGTTCTTC. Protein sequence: CASSLLPRLTSSYNEQFF.

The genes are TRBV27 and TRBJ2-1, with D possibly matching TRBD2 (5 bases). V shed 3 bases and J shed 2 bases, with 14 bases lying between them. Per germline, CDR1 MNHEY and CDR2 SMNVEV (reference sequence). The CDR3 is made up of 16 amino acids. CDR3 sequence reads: CASSFLDYPTYNEQFF. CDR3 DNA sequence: TGTGCCAGCAGTTTTCTTGACTACCCCACCTACAATGAGCAGTTCTTC.

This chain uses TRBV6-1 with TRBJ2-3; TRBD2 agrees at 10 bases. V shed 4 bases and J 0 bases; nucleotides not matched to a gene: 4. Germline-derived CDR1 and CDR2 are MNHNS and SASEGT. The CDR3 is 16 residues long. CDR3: CASSVLTSGSTDTQYF. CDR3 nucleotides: TGTGCCAGCAGTGTACTGACTAGCGGGAGCACAGATACGCAGTATTTT.

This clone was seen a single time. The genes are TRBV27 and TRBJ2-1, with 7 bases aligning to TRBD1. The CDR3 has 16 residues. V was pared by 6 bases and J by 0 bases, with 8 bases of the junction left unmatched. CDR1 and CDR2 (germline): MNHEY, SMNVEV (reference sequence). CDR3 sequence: CASRPKTGASYNEQFF. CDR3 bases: TGTGCCAGCAGACCGAAAACAGGGGCCTCCTACAATGAGCAGTTCTTC.

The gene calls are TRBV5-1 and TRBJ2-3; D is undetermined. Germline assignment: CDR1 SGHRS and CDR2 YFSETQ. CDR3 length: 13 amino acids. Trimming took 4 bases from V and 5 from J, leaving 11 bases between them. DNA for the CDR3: TGCGCCAGCAGCCCTGGCTCACAAGATACGCAGTATTTT. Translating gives CASSPGSQDTQYF.

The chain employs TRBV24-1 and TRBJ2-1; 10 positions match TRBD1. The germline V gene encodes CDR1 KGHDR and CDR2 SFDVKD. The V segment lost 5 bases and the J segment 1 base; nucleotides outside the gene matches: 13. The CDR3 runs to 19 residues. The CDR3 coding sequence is TGTGCCACCAGTGGTCCCGACAGGGGGCGTTCGACTTCCTACAATGAGCAGTTCTTC. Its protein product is CATSGPDRGRSTSYNEQFF.

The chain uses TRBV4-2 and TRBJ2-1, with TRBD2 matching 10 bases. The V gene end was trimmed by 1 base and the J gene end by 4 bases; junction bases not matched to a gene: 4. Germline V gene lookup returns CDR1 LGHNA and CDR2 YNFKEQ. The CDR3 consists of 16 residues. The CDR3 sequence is CASSQVELAGYNEQFF. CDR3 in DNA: TGTGCCAGCAGCCAAGTGGAACTAGCGGGGTACAATGAGCAGTTCTTC.

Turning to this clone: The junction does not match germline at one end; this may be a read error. This chain's CDR3 is CASSHQYRDKLDF. The CDR3 DNA is TGTGCCAGCAGCCACCAATACCGGGACAAATTGGACTTC. The chain uses TRBV3-1 (or the pseudogene TRBV3-2) and TRBJ1-2, with a tentative D call TRBD1 (6 bases). CDR1 and CDR2 from the germline V gene are LGHDT and YNNKEL (reference sequence). This CDR3 comprises 13 residues.

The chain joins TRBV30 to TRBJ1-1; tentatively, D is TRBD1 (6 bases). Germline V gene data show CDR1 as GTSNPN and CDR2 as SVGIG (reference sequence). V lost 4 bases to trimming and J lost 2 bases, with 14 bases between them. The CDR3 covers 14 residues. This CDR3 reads CAWNSRGRNTEAFF. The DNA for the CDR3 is TGTGCCTGGAACTCCAGGGGCAGAAACACTGAAGCTTTCTTT.

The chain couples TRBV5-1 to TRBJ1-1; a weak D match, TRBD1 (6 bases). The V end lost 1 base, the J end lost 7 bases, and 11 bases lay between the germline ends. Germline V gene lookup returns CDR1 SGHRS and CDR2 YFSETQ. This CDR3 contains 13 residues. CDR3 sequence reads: CASSLTQGSEAFF. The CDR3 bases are TGCGCCAGCAGCTTGACTCAGGGGAGTGAAGCTTTCTTT. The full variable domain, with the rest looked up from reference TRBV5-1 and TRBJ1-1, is KAGVTQTPRYLIKTRGQQVTLSCSPISGHRSVSWYQQTPGQGLQFLFEYFSETQRNKGNFPGRFSGRQFSNSRSEMNVSTLELGDSALYLCASSLTQGSEAFFGQGTRLTVV.

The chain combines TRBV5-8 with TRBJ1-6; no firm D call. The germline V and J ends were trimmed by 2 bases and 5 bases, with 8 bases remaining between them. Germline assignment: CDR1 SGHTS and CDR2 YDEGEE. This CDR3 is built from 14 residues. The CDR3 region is CASSFLENNSPLHF. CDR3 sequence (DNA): TGTGCCAGCAGCTTTTTAGAAAATAATTCACCCCTCCACTTT.

This chain's CDR3 is CASSTDRGHEQFF. The CDR3 nucleotides are TGTGCCAGCAGCACAGACAGGGGCCATGAGCAGTTCTTC. The V gene is TRBV9, the J gene TRBJ2-1; 8 positions agree with TRBD1. V dropped 4 bases and J dropped 8; count of bases not matched to a gene: 5. The CDR3 consists of 13 residues. Germline V gene lookup returns CDR1 SGDLS and CDR2 YYNGEE. Full variable domain (remainder filled in from reference TRBV9 and TRBJ2-1): DSGVTQTPKHLITATGQRVTLRCSPRSGDLSVYWYQQSLDQGLQFLIQYYNGEERAKGNILERFSAQQFPDLHSELNLSSLELGDSALYFCASSTDRGHEQFFGPGTRLTVL.

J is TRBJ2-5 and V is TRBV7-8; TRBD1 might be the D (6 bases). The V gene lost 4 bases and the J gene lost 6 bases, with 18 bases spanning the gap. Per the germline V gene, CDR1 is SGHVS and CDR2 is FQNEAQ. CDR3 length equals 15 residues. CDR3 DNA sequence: TGTGCCAGCAGCTCGAACCAGGGGTTTGGGCAGACCCAGTACTTC. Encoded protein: CASSSNQGFGQTQYF.

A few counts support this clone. The CDR3 sequence: CASSLRGAGSNEQYF. As DNA, the CDR3 is TGTGCCAGCAGTTTAAGGGGCGCAGGGTCGAACGAGCAGTACTTC. The chain joins TRBV27 to TRBJ2-7; D possibly corresponds to TRBD1 (5 bases). This CDR3 spans 15 amino acids. Between the trimmed V and J ends, which lost 2 bases and 5 bases, there was a span of 16 bases. Germline V CDR1 and CDR2: MNHEY, SMNVEV (reference sequence).

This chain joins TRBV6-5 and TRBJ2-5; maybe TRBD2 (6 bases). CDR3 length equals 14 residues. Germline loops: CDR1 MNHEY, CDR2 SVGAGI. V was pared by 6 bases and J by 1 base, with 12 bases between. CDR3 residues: CASSFLASQETQYF. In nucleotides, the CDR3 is TGTGCCAGCAGCTTCCTAGCGTCCCAAGAGACCCAGTACTTC.

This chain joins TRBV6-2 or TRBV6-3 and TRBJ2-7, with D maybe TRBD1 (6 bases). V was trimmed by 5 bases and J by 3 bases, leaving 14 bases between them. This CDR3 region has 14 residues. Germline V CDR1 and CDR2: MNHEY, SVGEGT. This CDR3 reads CASSRRDKYYEQYF. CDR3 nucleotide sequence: TGTGCCAGCAGTCGCCGGGACAAGTACTACGAGCAGTACTTC.

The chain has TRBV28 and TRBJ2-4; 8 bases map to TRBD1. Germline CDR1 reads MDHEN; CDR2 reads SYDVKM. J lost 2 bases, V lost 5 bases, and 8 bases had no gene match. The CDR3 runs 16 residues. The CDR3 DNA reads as TGTGCCAGCAGTCCCGGACAGGGCCCTCCCAAAAACATTCAGTACTTC. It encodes CASSPGQGPPKNIQYF.

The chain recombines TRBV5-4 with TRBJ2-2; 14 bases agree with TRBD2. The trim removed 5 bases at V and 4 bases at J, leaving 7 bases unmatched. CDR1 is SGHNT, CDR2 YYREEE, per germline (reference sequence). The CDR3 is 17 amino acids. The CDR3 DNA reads TGTGCCAGCAGTCCAGGGACTAGCGGGAGTGGCACCGGGGAGCTGTTTTTT. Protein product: CASSPGTSGSGTGELFF.

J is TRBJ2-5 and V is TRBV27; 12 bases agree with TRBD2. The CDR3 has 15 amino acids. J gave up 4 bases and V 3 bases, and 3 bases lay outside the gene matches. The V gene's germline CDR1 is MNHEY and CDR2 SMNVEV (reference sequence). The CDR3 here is CASSLTSGGGETQYF. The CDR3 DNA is TGTGCCAGCAGTTTGACTAGCGGGGGAGGAGAGACCCAGTACTTC.

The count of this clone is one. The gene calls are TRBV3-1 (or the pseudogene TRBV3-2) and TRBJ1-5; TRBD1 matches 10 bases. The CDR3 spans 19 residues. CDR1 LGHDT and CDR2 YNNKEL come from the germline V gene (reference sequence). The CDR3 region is CLSRDRGNQRIHSNQPQHF. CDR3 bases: TGTCTAAGCCGGGACAGGGGAAACCAGAGGATTCATAGCAATCAGCCCCAGCATTTT.

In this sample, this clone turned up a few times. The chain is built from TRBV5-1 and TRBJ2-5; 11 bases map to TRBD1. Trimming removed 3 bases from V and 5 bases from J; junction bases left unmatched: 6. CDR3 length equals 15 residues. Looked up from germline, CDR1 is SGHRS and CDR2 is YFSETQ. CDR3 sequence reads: CASSSDRGRGETQYF. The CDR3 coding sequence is TGCGCCAGCAGCTCGGACAGGGGGCGCGGGGAGACCCAGTACTTC.

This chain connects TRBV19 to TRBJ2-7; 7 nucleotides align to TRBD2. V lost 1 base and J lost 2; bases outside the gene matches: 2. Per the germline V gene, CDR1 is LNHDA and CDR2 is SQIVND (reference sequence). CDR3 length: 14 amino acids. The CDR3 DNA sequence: TGTGCCAGTAGTATAGGGGACTATGCCTACGAGCAGTACTTC. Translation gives CASSIGDYAYEQYF.

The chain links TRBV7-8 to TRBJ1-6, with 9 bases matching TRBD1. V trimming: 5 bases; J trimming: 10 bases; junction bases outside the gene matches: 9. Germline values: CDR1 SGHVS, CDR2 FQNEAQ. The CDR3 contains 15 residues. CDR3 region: CASSPGQGLRSPLHF. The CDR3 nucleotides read TGTGCCAGCAGCCCGGGACAGGGCTTGAGATCACCCCTCCACTTT.

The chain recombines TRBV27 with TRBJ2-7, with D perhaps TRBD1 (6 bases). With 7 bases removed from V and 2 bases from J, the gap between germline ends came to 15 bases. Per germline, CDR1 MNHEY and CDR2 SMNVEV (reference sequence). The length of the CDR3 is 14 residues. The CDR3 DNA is TGTGCCAGCAACCCGACAGGTGGGCCCTACGAGCAGTACTTC. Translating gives CASNPTGGPYEQYF.